Reported below is one TCR beta chain. These data belong to a study of blood T cell repertoires in COVID-19. Study-level information: Spain, Italy and the United States supplied samples that represented acute and convalescent COVID-19.

Authors' methods: Amplification of reference gene primers was used by the study to estimate nucleated cell counts. TCRdb's table, derived via immunoSEQ multiplex PCR, lists solely in-frame clones and lacks some. V and J calls and clone size come straight from that table; D and trimming were deduced from the DNA. The sample lists some 110,000 clones, approximately 80% occurring once. The clonotype originates from a woman aged 70-85 years with acute or convalescent COVID-19. The sample comprised peripheral blood.

CDR3 bases: TGTGCCAGCAGTTTATCCAACTCCGGGACAGGGAAAACTGAAGCTTTCTTT. Residues: CASSLSNSGTGKTEAFF. The rearrangement joins TRBV28 to TRBJ1-1, with TRBD1 matching over 9 bases. V shed 1 base, J shed 5 bases, and the junction held 11 bases outside the gene matches. This CDR3 spans 17 amino acids. Germline loops: CDR1 MDHEN, CDR2 SYDVKM.